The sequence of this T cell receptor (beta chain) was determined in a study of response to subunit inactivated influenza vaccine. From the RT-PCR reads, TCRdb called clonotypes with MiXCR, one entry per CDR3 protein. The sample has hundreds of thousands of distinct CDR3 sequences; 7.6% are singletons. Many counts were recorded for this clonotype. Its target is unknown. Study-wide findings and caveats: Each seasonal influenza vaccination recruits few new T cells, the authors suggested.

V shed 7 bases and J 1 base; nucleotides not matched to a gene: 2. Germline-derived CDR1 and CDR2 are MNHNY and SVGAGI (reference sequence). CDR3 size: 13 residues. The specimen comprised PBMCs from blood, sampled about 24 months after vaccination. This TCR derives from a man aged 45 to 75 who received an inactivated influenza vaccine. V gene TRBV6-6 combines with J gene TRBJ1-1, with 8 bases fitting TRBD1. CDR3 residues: CASTGGRNTEAFF. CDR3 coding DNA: TGTGCCAGCACAGGGGGCAGGAACACTGAAGCTTTCTTT.